This T cell receptor beta chain was sequenced for a study of T-cell memory formation after mild COVID-19. The CDR3 loop spans 16 amino acids. Trimming left V 4 bases short and J 0 bases short, with 13 bases between. The table lists this clonotype with many counts. Via MiXCR, TCRdb re-called the 5' RACE reads, giving one row per CDR3 protein. The sample yields about 340,000 distinct CDR3 sequences, approximately 15% seen once. This chain links TRBV12-3 or TRBV12-4 with TRBJ2-1; TRBD2 might be the D (6 bases). The specimen sequenced was PBMCs or a T cell subset sorted from them (not recorded which). The TCR sequence derives from a man aged 18 to 35 who had mild COVID-19 (a few samples of this study predate the infection). Cell type and time point are not known. The CDR3 loop reads CASSSPGVSSYNEQFF. As DNA, the CDR3 is TGTGCCAGCAGTTCTCCGGGGGTGAGCTCCTACAATGAGCAGTTCTTC.